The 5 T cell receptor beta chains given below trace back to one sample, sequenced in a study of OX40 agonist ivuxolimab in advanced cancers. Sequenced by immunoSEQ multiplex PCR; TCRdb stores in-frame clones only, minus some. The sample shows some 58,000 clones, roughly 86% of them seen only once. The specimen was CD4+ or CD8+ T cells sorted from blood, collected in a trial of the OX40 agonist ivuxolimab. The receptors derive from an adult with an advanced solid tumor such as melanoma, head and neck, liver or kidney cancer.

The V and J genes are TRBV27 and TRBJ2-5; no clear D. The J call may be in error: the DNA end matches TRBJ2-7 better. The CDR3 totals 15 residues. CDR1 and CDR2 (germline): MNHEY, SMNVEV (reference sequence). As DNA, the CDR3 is TGTGCCAGCAGTCCGGATCGCCGCCTCTCCTACGAGCAGTACTTC. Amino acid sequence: CASSPDRRLSYEQYF.

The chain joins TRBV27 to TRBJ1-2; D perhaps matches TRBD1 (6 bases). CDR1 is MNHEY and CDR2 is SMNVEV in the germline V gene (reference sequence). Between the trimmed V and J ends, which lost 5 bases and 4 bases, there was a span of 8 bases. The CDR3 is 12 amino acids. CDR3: CASSTDSYGYTF. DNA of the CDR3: TGTGCCAGCAGTACGGACAGCTATGGCTACACCTTC.

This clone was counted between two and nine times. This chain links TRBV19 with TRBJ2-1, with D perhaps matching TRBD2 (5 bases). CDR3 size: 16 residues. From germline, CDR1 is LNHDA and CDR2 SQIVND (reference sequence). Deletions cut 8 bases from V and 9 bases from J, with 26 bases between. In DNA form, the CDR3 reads TGTGCCAGTCATAAATTTGCGGTGGGAGTCCAAGGTGAGCAGTTCTTC. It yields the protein CASHKFAVGVQGEQFF.

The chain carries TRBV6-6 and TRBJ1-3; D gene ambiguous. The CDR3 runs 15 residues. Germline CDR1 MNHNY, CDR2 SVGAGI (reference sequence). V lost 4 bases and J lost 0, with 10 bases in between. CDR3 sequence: CASSSREYSGNTIYF. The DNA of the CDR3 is TGTGCCAGCAGTTCAAGAGAGTACTCTGGAAACACCATATATTTT.

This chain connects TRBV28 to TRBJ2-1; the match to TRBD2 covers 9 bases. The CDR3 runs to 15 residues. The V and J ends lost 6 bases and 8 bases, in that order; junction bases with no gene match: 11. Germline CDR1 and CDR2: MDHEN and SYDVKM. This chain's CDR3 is CASSGPAGGSHEQFF. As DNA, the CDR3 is TGTGCCAGCAGCGGCCCTGCGGGAGGGAGCCATGAGCAGTTCTTC.